This T cell receptor beta chain was identified in a study of cytomegalovirus exposure and HLA in healthy donors. The wider study: There were several hundred genotyped donors. Of these, about 86% fell in the genetic ancestry cluster associated with self-reported Caucasian donors.

60 Vbeta and 13 Jbeta primers were used in PCR. Profiled with immunoSEQ multiplex PCR; TCRdb holds only in-frame clones, not every one. The profile shows 95,000 to 110,000 clones, roughly 70% of them singletons. To note about this clone: The junction departs from germline at one end; a sequencing error may be responsible.

From germline, CDR1 is SEHNR and CDR2 FQNEAQ (reference sequence). There are 12 residues in the CDR3. The chain employs TRBV7-9 and TRBJ2-1; D call uncertain. This clonotype was obtained from a middle-aged woman in good health and CMV-seropositive. Sequenced input: PBMCs. The CDR3: CSSSLMVYEQFF. As DNA, the CDR3 is TGTTCCAGCAGCCTAATGGTGTATGAGCAGTTCTTC.